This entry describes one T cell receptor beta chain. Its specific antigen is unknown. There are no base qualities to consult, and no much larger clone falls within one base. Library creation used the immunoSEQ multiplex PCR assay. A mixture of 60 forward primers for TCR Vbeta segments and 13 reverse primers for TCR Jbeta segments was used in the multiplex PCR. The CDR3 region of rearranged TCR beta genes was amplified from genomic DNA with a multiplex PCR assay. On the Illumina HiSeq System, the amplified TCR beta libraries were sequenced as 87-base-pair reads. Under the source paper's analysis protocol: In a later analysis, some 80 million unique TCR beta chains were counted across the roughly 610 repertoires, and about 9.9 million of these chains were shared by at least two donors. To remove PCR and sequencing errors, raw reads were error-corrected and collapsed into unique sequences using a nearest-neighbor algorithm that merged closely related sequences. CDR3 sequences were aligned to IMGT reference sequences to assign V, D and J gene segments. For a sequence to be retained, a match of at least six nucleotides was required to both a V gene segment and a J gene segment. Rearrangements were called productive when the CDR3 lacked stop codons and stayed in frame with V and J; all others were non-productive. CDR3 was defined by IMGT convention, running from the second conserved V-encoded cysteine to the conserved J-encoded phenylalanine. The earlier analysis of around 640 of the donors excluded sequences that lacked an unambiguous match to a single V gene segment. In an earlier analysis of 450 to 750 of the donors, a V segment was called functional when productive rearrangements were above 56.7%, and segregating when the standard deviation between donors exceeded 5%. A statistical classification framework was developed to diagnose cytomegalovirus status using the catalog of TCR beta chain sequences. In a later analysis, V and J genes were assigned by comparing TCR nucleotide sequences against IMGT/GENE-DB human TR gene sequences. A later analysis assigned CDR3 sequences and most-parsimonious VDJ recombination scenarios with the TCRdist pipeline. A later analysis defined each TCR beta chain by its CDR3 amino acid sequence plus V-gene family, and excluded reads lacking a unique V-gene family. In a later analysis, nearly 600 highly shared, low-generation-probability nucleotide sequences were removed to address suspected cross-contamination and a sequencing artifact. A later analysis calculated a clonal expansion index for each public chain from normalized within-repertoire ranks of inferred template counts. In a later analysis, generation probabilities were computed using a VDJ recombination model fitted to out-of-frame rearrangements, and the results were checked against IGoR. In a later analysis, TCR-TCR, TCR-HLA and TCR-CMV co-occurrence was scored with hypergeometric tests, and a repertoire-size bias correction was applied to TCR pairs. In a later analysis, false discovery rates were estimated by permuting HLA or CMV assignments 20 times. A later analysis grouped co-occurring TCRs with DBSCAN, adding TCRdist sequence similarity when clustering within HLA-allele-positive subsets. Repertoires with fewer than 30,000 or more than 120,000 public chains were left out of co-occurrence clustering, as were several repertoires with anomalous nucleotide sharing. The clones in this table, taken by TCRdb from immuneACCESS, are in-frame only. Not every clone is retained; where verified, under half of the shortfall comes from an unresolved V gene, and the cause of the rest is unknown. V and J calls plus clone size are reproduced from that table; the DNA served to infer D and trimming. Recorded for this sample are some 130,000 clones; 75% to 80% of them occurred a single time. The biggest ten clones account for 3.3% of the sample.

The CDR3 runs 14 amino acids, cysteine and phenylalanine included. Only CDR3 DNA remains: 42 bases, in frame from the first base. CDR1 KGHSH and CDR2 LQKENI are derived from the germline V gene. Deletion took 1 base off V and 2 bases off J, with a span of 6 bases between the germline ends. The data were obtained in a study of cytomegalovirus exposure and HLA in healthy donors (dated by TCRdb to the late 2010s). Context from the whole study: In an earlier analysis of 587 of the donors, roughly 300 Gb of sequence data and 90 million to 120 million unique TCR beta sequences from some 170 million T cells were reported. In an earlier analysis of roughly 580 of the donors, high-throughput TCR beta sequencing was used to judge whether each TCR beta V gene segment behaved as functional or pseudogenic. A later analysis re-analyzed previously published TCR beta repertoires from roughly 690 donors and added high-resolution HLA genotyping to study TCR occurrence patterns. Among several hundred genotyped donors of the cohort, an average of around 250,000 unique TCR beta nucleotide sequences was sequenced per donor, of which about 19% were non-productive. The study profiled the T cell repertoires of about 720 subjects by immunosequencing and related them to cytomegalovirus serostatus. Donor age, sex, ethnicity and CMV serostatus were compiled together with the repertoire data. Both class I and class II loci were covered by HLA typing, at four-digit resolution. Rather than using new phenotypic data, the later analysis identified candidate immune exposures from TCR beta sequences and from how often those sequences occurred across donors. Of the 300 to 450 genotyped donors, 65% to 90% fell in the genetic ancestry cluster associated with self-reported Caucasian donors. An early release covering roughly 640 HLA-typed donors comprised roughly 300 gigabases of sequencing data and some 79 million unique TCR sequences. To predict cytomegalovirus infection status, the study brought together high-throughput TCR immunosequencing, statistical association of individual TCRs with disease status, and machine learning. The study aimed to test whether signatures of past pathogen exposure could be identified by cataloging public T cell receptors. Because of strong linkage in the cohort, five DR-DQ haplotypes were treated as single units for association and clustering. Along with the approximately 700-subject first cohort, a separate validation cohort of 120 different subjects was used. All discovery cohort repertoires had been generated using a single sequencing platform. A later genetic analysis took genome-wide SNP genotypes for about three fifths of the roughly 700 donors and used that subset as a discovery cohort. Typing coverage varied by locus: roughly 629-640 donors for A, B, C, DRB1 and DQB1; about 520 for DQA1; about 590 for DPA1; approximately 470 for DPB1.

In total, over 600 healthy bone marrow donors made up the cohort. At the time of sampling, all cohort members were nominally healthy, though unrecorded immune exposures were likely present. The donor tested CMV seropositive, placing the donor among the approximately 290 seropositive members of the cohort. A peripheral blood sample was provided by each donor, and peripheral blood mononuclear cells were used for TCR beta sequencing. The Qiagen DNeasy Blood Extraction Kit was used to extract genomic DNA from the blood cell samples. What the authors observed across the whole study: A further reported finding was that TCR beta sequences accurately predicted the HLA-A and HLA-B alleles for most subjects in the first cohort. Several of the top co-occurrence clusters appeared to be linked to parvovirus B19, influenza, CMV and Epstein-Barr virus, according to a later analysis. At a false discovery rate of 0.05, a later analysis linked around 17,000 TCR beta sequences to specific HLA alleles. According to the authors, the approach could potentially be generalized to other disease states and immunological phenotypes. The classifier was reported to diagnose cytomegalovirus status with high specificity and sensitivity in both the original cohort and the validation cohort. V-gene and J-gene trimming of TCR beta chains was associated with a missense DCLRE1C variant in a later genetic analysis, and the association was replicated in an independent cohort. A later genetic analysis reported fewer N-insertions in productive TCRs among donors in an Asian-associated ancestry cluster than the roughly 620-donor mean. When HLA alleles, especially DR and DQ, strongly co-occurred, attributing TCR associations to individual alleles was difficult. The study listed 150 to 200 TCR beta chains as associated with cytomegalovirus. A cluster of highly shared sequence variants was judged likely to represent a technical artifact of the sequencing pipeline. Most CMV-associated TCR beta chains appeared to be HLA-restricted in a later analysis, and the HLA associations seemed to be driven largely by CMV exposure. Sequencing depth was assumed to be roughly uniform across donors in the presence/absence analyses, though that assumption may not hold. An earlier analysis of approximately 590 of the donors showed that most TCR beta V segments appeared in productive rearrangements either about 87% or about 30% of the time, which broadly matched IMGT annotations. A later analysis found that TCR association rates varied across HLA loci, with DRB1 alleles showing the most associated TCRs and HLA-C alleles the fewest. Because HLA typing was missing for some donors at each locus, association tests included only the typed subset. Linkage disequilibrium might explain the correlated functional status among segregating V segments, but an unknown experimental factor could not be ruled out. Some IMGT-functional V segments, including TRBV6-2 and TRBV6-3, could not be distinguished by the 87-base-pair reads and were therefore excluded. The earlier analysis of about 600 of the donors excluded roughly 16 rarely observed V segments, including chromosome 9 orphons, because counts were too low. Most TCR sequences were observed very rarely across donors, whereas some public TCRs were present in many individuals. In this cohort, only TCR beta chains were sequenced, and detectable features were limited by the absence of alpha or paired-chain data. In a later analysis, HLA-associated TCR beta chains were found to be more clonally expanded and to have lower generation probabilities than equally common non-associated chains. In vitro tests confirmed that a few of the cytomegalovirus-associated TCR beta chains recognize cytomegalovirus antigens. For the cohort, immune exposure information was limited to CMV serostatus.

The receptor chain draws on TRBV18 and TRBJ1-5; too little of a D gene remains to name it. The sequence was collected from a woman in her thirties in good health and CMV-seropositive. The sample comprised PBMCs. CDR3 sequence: CASSPLPGNQPQHF. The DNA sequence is TGTGCCAGCTCACCACTCCCGGGCAATCAGCCCCAGCATTTT.